What follows are 5 T cell receptor beta chains derived from one specimen sequenced in a study of T cell responses to AZD1222 COVID-19 vaccine. Sequenced by immunoSEQ multiplex PCR; TCRdb stores in-frame clones only, minus some. The sample shows roughly 140,000 clones, around 87% of them seen only once. Specimen: peripheral blood, collected 28 days after the second AZD1222 dose. These receptors all stem from an adult who received the AZD1222 COVID-19 vaccine.

This sequence joins TRBV9 and TRBJ2-7; 7 bases are a match to TRBD2. The ends lost 3 bases at V and 9 bases at J; junction bases unmatched: 9. The V gene's germline CDR1 is SGDLS and CDR2 YYNGEE. This CDR3 has 13 residues. The CDR3, as DNA: TGTGCCAGCAGCGGAGCGGGATCAAGAGGGCAGTACTTC. The encoded protein is CASSGAGSRGQYF.

The chain couples TRBV9 to TRBJ1-5; the D is unclear. CDR3 size: 15 residues. Per germline, CDR1 SGDLS and CDR2 YYNGEE. V gave up 0 bases and J gave up 3 bases, with 10 bases separating them. CDR3 in amino acids: CASSVESGSNQPQHF. The CDR3 DNA reads TGTGCCAGCAGCGTAGAATCCGGGTCCAATCAGCCCCAGCATTTT.

The chain carries TRBV5-1 and TRBJ2-1, with D uncertain. Germline values: CDR1 SGHRS, CDR2 YFSETQ. The CDR3 consists of 15 residues. V was cut by 4 bases and J by 1 base, with 12 bases left in between. The CDR3 here is CASSGLVASYNEQFF. In nucleotides, the CDR3 is TGCGCCAGCAGCGGGCTAGTTGCGTCCTACAATGAGCAGTTCTTC.

The rearrangement uses TRBV2 and TRBJ1-1, with D possibly TRBD1 on 5 matching bases. From germline, CDR1 is SNHLY and CDR2 FYNNEI. The CDR3 runs 13 residues. The V end lost 1 base, the J end lost 9 bases, and 12 bases lay between the germline ends. The CDR3 is CASSEVRLGQAFF. The CDR3 DNA reads as TGTGCCAGCAGTGAAGTGCGTTTGGGACAAGCTTTCTTT.

The chain has TRBV5-1 and TRBJ2-2; D perhaps matches TRBD1 (6 bases). Germline V lookup: CDR1 SGHRS, CDR2 YFSETQ. The CDR3 runs 15 residues. V gave up 1 base and J gave up 8 bases, with 15 bases separating them. CDR3 loop: CASSLLDQGSGELFF. CDR3 DNA: TGCGCCAGCAGCTTGTTAGATCAGGGGTCAGGGGAGCTGTTTTTT.